Shown below are 16 T cell receptor beta chains from a single sample sequenced in a study of blood T cell repertoires in COVID-19. Clones were sequenced by immunoSEQ multiplex PCR, and TCRdb holds only the in-frame ones, with some missing. The profile shows about 70,000 clones, approximately 75% of them singletons. Material: peripheral blood. These receptors all stem from a woman aged 55 to 70 with acute or convalescent COVID-19.

This chain uses TRBV6-5 with TRBJ1-1; the D gene is possibly TRBD1 (6 bases). This CDR3 is 13 amino acids long. V was cut by 7 bases and J by 1 base, with 10 bases left in between. Germline V lookup: CDR1 MNHEY, CDR2 SVGAGI. CDR3 coding DNA: TGTGCCAGCAAATTGACAGGGAACACTGAAGCTTTCTTT. Encoded protein: CASKLTGNTEAFF.

The table lists this clone with a count of one. The rearrangement joins TRBV30 to TRBJ1-1, with 7 bases that match TRBD1. Trimming at V came to 3 bases and at J to 8 bases, leaving 9 bases not matched to a gene. Germline assignment: CDR1 GTSNPN and CDR2 SVGIG (reference sequence). The CDR3 is 13 residues long. The CDR3 DNA follows: TGTGCCTGGAGCCCTACAGGGGTGCAGGAAGCTTTCTTT. It encodes CAWSPTGVQEAFF.

The chain recombines TRBV6-5 with TRBJ2-5, with 7 bases lining up with TRBD1. Germline-derived CDR1 and CDR2 are MNHEY and SVGAGI. This CDR3 spans 14 amino acids. V lost 6 bases and J lost 4; bases outside the gene matches: 8. The CDR3 DNA follows: TGTGCCAGCAGGGACGACAGGGCGGGAGAGACCCAGTACTTC. This gives the protein CASRDDRAGETQYF.

The rearrangement links TRBV18 to TRBJ1-1; D unclear. Per the germline V gene, CDR1 is KGHSH and CDR2 is LQKENI. V was clipped by 1 base and J by 0 bases, with 9 bases between them. This CDR3 spans 15 amino acids. Here the CDR3 DNA reads TGTGCCAGCTCACCACTAAACGAGATGAACACTGAAGCTTTCTTT. Encoded protein: CASSPLNEMNTEAFF. Complete variable domain (other parts from reference TRBV18 and TRBJ1-1): NAGVMQNPRHLVRRRGQEARLRCSPMKGHSHVYWYRQLPEEGLKFMVYLQKENIIDESGMPKERFSAEFPKEGPSILRIQQVVRGDSAAYFCASSPLNEMNTEAFFGQGTRLTVV.

The genes are TRBV5-1 and TRBJ1-2, with 7 bases identical to TRBD1. Germline CDR1 reads SGHRS; CDR2 reads YFSETQ. CDR3 length: 14 amino acids. The V and J ends lost 3 bases and 7 bases, in that order; junction bases with no gene match: 9. CDR3 DNA: TGCGCCAGCAGCTCCACTGACAGGGTGGGTGGCTACACCTTC. This translates into CASSSTDRVGGYTF.

The V call is TRBV27, the J call TRBJ2-7; TRBD2 agrees at 8 bases. Per germline, CDR1 MNHEY and CDR2 SMNVEV (reference sequence). The CDR3 is 14 amino acids. V lost 5 bases, J lost 3 bases, and 6 bases stayed unmatched. CDR3 nucleotides: TGTGCCAGCAGTCCCGCGGGGGGATACTACGAGCAGTACTTC. It encodes CASSPAGGYYEQYF.

The chain couples TRBV7-9 to TRBJ2-5, with D possibly being TRBD1 (6 bases). Germline CDR1 reads SEHNR; CDR2 reads FQNEAQ (reference sequence). With 6 bases removed from V and 5 bases from J, the gap between germline ends came to 10 bases. The CDR3 totals 12 residues. The CDR3 spells CASSFRGETQYF. The CDR3 DNA is TGTGCCAGCAGTTTCAGGGGTGAGACCCAGTACTTC.

This clone came up a few times. The rearrangement joins TRBV6-1 to TRBJ2-5, with TRBD2 identical over 7 bases. In germline, CDR1 is MNHNS, CDR2 SASEGT. The CDR3 runs 16 residues. The ends lost 2 bases at V and 0 bases at J; junction bases unmatched: 6. This CDR3 reads CASSEISGEYQETQYF. The CDR3 coding sequence is TGTGCCAGCAGTGAAATAAGCGGGGAGTACCAAGAGACCCAGTACTTC.

This clone was recorded once. The chain combines TRBV27 with TRBJ1-1, with TRBD1 matching over 7 bases. Germline V lookup: CDR1 MNHEY, CDR2 SMNVEV (reference sequence). The junction had 3 bases not matched to a gene; V was cut back by 4 bases and J by 4 bases. The CDR3 is 13 residues long. The CDR3 region is CASSSTGITEAFF. As DNA, the CDR3 is TGTGCCAGCAGTTCGACAGGGATCACTGAAGCTTTCTTT.

This clone was seen a handful of times. The chain has TRBV6-5 and TRBJ2-5, with TRBD2 matching 10 bases. V lost 5 bases, J lost 5 bases, and 8 bases stayed unmatched. This CDR3 spans 15 amino acids. Germline CDR1 is MNHEY and CDR2 is SVGAGI. The CDR3 coding sequence is TGTGCCAGCAGTCTTCAGCGGGGGGGCAGGGAGACCCAGTACTTC. This sequence encodes CASSLQRGGRETQYF.

The gene calls are TRBV6-5 and TRBJ1-2; D is uncertain. V lost 4 bases and J lost 2, with 8 bases in between. The CDR3 covers 13 residues. Germline V gene sequence: CDR1 MNHEY, CDR2 SVGAGI. This CDR3 reads CASSLEGNYGYTF. The CDR3 nucleotides are TGTGCCAGCAGTTTGGAGGGAAACTATGGCTACACCTTC.

CDR3 nucleotide sequence: TGTGCCACCCCCGGGGATAGGCAGCAGTCCTACGAGCAGTACTTC. As protein: CATPGDRQQSYEQYF. V is TRBV24-1 and J is TRBJ2-7, with D perhaps TRBD2 (5 bases). Germline V lookup: CDR1 KGHDR, CDR2 SFDVKD. The ends were cut back, 9 bases at V and 1 base at J, with 18 bases in the middle. The CDR3 covers 15 residues.

This clone was counted a single time. The genes are TRBV4-2 and TRBJ1-6, with D perhaps TRBD1 (5 bases). Germline loops: CDR1 LGHNA, CDR2 YNFKEQ. This CDR3 is built from 14 residues. V was pared by 5 bases and J by 5 bases, with 10 bases between. CDR3 residues: CASSYGHNNSPLHF. As DNA, the CDR3 is TGTGCCAGCAGCTACGGACATAATAATTCACCCCTCCACTTT.

The rearrangement joins TRBV4-1 to TRBJ2-5; possibly TRBD2 for D (5 bases). The CDR3 spans 17 residues. Trimming stripped 3 bases from V and 4 bases from J, with 21 bases between. Germline-derived CDR1 and CDR2 are MGHRA and YSYEKL. DNA for the CDR3: TGCGCCAGCAGCCATTCCTCCCTCCTACGGGGTTCAGAGACCCAGTACTTC. Encoded protein: CASSHSSLLRGSETQYF.

Judged by abundance, this clone is medium-sized. The J gene is TRBJ1-6, the V gene TRBV19; D gene unclear. The CDR3 is 13 residues long. Germline V CDR1 and CDR2: LNHDA, SQIVND (reference sequence). Trimming stripped 1 base from V and 10 bases from J, with 8 bases between. For the CDR3, the DNA is TGTGCCAGTAGTATAGCCCTAGGCTCACCCCTCCACTTT. Protein sequence: CASSIALGSPLHF.

The chain combines TRBV7-8 with TRBJ2-2; possibly TRBD2 for D (5 bases). The CDR3 covers 16 residues. Trimming shortened V by 4 bases and J by 0 bases, and 12 bases separated the two germline ends. CDR1 and CDR2 from the germline V gene are SGHVS and FQNEAQ. The CDR3 nucleotides are TGTGCCAGCAGCTCCGATGGCGGGTCGAACACCGGGGAGCTGTTTTTT. Its translation: CASSSDGGSNTGELFF.